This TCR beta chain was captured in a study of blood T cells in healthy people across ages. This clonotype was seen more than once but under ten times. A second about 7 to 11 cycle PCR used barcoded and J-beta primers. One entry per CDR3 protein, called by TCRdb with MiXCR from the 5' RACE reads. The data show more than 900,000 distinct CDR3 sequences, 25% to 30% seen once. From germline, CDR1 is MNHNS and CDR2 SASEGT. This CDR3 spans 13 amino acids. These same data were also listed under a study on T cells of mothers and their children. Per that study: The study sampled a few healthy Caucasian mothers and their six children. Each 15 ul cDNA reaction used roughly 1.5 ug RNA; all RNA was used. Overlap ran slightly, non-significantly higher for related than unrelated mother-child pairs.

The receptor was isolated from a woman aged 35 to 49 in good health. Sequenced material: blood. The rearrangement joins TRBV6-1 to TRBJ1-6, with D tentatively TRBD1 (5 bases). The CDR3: CASGTVHLSPLHF. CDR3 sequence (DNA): TGTGCGTCTGGGACGGTCCATCTCTCACCCCTCCACTTT.